This record concerns one TCR beta chain sequence. Assay: immunoSEQ multiplex PCR; the TCRdb copy retains only in-frame clones and omits some. The sample yields about 80,000 clones, more than 65% seen once. The data belong to a study of blood T cell repertoires in COVID-19. The TCR was taken from an elderly man with acute or convalescent COVID-19. Sequenced sample: peripheral blood.

This chain's CDR3 is CASYLQGARGYTF. CDR3 bases: TGTGCCAGTTACCTACAGGGAGCGCGTGGCTACACCTTC. The chain employs TRBV19 and TRBJ1-2; TRBD1 might be the D (6 bases). V lost 8 bases to trimming and J lost 7 bases, with 17 bases between them. The CDR3 spans 13 residues. Germline values: CDR1 LNHDA, CDR2 SQIVND (reference sequence).